The 31 T cell receptor beta chains reported below all come from one sample, sequenced in a study of blood T cell repertoires in COVID-19 (dated by TCRdb to between 2020 and 2021). Library method: the immunoSEQ multiplex PCR assay. Entries here come from immuneACCESS through TCRdb and include only in-frame sequences with V and J called. Some clones fail to appear in such tables; in the studies checked, an unresolved V gene covers under half of the shortfall, and the cause of the remainder is unknown. The sample profile shows approximately 250,000 clones; 75% to 90% of them were found once. The ten largest clones represent around 13% of the sample. The sequencing input was peripheral blood. Source of these receptors: a woman in her 70s with COVID-19, enrolled during active disease.

The genes are TRBV5-6 and TRBJ1-6, with D possibly TRBD1 on 6 matching bases. The CDR3 runs to 13 residues. Trimming removed 7 bases at V and 10 bases at J, with 15 bases between. CDR1 and CDR2 from the germline V gene are SGHDT and YYEEEE. CDR3 nucleotides: TGTGCCAGCCGGGGGGGGGCCGGGTCACCCCTCCACTTT. Its protein product is CASRGGAGSPLHF.

This chain links TRBV28 with TRBJ2-5, with 11 positions matching TRBD1. Unmatched junction bases numbered 11, after V lost 5 bases and J lost 6 bases. The germline V gene encodes CDR1 MDHEN and CDR2 SYDVKM. The CDR3 totals 16 residues. The CDR3 region is CASSQPGTGGRKTQYF. The CDR3 nucleotides are TGTGCCAGCAGTCAACCCGGGACAGGGGGAAGGAAGACCCAGTACTTC.

This clone was observed once. V usage is TRBV27 and J usage is TRBJ1-3; 10 nucleotides align to TRBD1. Trimming cost V 5 bases and J 3 bases; bases outside gene matches: 7. Germline lookup yields CDR1 MNHEY and CDR2 SMNVEV (reference sequence). This CDR3 has 16 residues. This chain's CDR3 is CASSARTGGGGNTIYF. DNA of the CDR3: TGTGCCAGCAGTGCCCGGACAGGGGGAGGTGGAAACACCATATATTTT.

The rearrangement links TRBV27 to TRBJ1-2; 8 bases fit TRBD1. The CDR3 has 14 amino acids. CDR1 and CDR2 (germline): MNHEY, SMNVEV (reference sequence). V was pared by 5 bases and J by 3 bases, with 5 bases of the junction left unmatched. CDR3 DNA sequence: TGTGCCAGCAGTCCCCGGACAGGGCACTATGGCTACACCTTC. Translation gives CASSPRTGHYGYTF.

The chain has TRBV5-1 and TRBJ1-2; weak D call: TRBD1 (5 bases). Trimming cost V 6 bases and J 1 base, with 7 bases left between them. Germline CDR1 and CDR2: SGHRS and YFSETQ. The CDR3 sequence is 12 residues long. CDR3: CASIRGNYGYTF. The CDR3 coding sequence is TGCGCCAGCATAAGGGGTAACTATGGCTACACCTTC.

This chain joins TRBV3-1 (or the pseudogene TRBV3-2) and TRBJ2-5, with a possible D match to TRBD2 (5 bases). V gave up 3 bases and J gave up 8 bases, with 13 bases separating them. Germline CDR1 reads LGHDT; CDR2 reads YNNKEL (reference sequence). The CDR3 extends over 13 amino acids. The CDR3: CASSQTSRGTQYF. In DNA, the CDR3 is TGTGCCAGCAGCCAGACCTCTCGGGGTACCCAGTACTTC.

This chain links TRBV29-1 with TRBJ2-5; a weak D match, TRBD1 (5 bases). Deletions cut 7 bases from V and 1 base from J, with 13 bases between. Germline V gene data show CDR1 as SQVTM and CDR2 as ANQGSEA. This CDR3 comprises 13 residues. The CDR3 DNA sequence: TGCAGCGCTTTGACAGATCTCCAAGAGACCCAGTACTTC. Encoded protein: CSALTDLQETQYF.

V usage is TRBV21-1 and J usage is TRBJ1-2; the table names TRBD1, a call not compared with the DNA. TRBV21-1 is deemed a pseudogene. The CDR3 is made up of 15 amino acids. This CDR3 reads CASTLTGNASYGYTF. The CDR3 DNA reads TGTGCCAGCACCCTGACAGGAAACGCATCATATGGCTACACCTTC.

V and J are TRBV9 and TRBJ1-6; no reliable D call. The CDR3 is 13 residues long. CDR1 and CDR2 from the germline V gene are SGDLS and YYNGEE. V lost 7 bases to trimming and J lost 2 bases, with 7 bases between them. This CDR3 is CASGDTYNSPLHF. CDR3 nucleotide sequence: TGTGCCAGCGGAGATACCTATAATTCACCCCTCCACTTT.

The chain uses TRBV9 and TRBJ1-1; 7 bases line up with TRBD1. The V gene's germline CDR1 is SGDLS and CDR2 YYNGEE. J lost 0 bases, V lost 2 bases, and 7 bases had no gene match. The length of the CDR3 is 16 residues. The CDR3 sequence is CASSVGGGGMNTEAFF. The CDR3 DNA reads as TGTGCCAGCAGCGTCGGCGGAGGGGGCATGAACACTGAAGCTTTCTTT. Together with reference TRBV9 and TRBJ1-1, the CDR3 gives the full variable domain: DSGVTQTPKHLITATGQRVTLRCSPRSGDLSVYWYQQSLDQGLQFLIQYYNGEERAKGNILERFSAQQFPDLHSELNLSSLELGDSALYFCASSVGGGGMNTEAFFGQGTRLTVV.

The gene calls are TRBV20-1 and TRBJ2-3; D may be TRBD1 (6 bases). Germline values: CDR1 DFQATT, CDR2 SNEGSKA (reference sequence). V lost 3 bases and J lost 6, with 7 bases in between. The CDR3 totals 11 residues. The CDR3 DNA is TGCAGTGCTAGCGACAGGGATACGCAGTATTTT. As protein: CSASDRDTQYF.

This chain connects TRBV27 to TRBJ1-2; TRBD1 is a possible D gene (5 bases). The CDR3 has 13 amino acids. Germline V gives CDR1 MNHEY, CDR2 SMNVEV (reference sequence). Trimming stripped 3 bases from V and 8 bases from J, with 13 bases between. CDR3 region: CASSLGGSGGYTF. As DNA, the CDR3 is TGTGCCAGCAGTTTGGGGGGGAGCGGGGGCTACACCTTC.

The rearrangement uses TRBV18 and TRBJ1-2; D gene uncertain. Germline V CDR1 and CDR2: KGHSH, LQKENI. The CDR3 runs to 14 residues. V was pared by 0 bases and J by 8 bases, with 13 bases between. This CDR3 is CASSPPAGPRGYTF. The CDR3, as DNA: TGTGCCAGCTCACCACCGGCGGGTCCCAGGGGCTACACCTTC.

The chain joins TRBV7-2 to TRBJ1-3; D call uncertain. CDR1 SGHTA and CDR2 FQGNSA come from the germline V gene. The CDR3 consists of 16 residues. The V end lost 5 bases, the J end lost 0 bases, and 14 bases lay between the germline ends. The CDR3 bases are TGTGCCAGCAGCCCGTCGACCGGGAGCTCTGGAAACACCATATATTTT. Protein product: CASSPSTGSSGNTIYF.

The J gene is TRBJ2-7, the V gene TRBV30, with D perhaps matching TRBD2 (5 bases). CDR1 is GTSNPN and CDR2 is SVGIG in the germline V gene (reference sequence). The CDR3 totals 13 residues. Trimming shortened V by 2 bases and J by 2 bases, and 10 bases separated the two germline ends. The CDR3 nucleotides read TGTGCCTGGAGTCCGGGGTGGGCCTACGAGCAGTACTTC. Translated: CAWSPGWAYEQYF. The full variable domain, completed using reference TRBV30 and TRBJ2-7, is SQTIHQWPATLVQPVGSPLSLECTVEGTSNPNLYWYRQAAGRGLQLLFYSVGIGQISSEVPQNLSASRPQDRQFILSSKKLLLSDSGFYLCAWSPGWAYEQYFGPGTRLTVT.

The gene calls are TRBV18 and TRBJ2-7; 15 nucleotides match TRBD2. The CDR3 contains 13 residues. Germline values: CDR1 KGHSH, CDR2 LQKENI. Unmatched junction bases numbered 3, after V lost 8 bases and J lost 7 bases. CDR3 sequence: CASRTSGGGEQYF. The CDR3 nucleotides read TGTGCCAGCCGGACTAGCGGGGGGGGAGAGCAGTACTTC.

The sample holds one count of this clone. V and J are TRBV9 and TRBJ2-5; maybe TRBD1 (6 bases). Trimming pared 0 bases from V and 5 bases from J, leaving 8 bases between. Germline lookup yields CDR1 SGDLS and CDR2 YYNGEE. The CDR3 is made up of 13 amino acids. CDR3 nucleotide sequence: TGTGCCAGCAGCGTAGCAGGGGCGGAGACCCAGTACTTC. The encoded protein is CASSVAGAETQYF. The full variable domain, with the rest looked up from reference TRBV9 and TRBJ2-5, is DSGVTQTPKHLITATGQRVTLRCSPRSGDLSVYWYQQSLDQGLQFLIQYYNGEERAKGNILERFSAQQFPDLHSELNLSSLELGDSALYFCASSVAGAETQYFGPGTRLLVL.

The V and J genes are TRBV4-3 and TRBJ1-2; the match to TRBD1 covers 8 bases. Germline CDR1 is LGHNA and CDR2 is YSLEER. The CDR3 consists of 14 residues. The V gene end was trimmed by 2 bases and the J gene end by 7 bases; junction bases not matched to a gene: 6. The CDR3 loop is CASSQTGGPFGYTF. Written as DNA, the CDR3 is TGCGCCAGCAGCCAAACAGGGGGACCATTTGGCTACACCTTC.

This chain's CDR3 is CASSVDPLIKTGFTEAFF. CDR3 bases: TGTGCCAGCAGCGTTGACCCGTTAATAAAGACAGGGTTCACTGAAGCTTTCTTT. V is TRBV9 and J is TRBJ1-1, with 7 bases aligning to TRBD1. The CDR3 covers 18 residues. Germline CDR1 SGDLS, CDR2 YYNGEE. J gave up 4 bases and V 2 bases, and 17 bases lay outside the gene matches.

V usage is TRBV18 and J usage is TRBJ1-1; D is unresolved. Germline CDR1 is KGHSH and CDR2 is LQKENI. The CDR3 runs 13 residues. V shed 3 bases and J shed 5 bases, with 10 bases lying between them. The CDR3 sequence: CASSPIGGTEAFF. CDR3 coding DNA: TGTGCCAGCTCACCGATTGGAGGGACTGAAGCTTTCTTT.

The chain is built from TRBV3-1 (or the pseudogene TRBV3-2) and TRBJ2-4; D is possibly TRBD2 (7 bases). CDR3 size: 20 residues. Germline-derived CDR1 and CDR2 are LGHDT and YNNKEL (reference sequence). The ends were cut back, 4 bases at V and 0 bases at J, with 25 bases in the middle. Here the CDR3 DNA reads TGTGCCAGCAGCCCCCGGGGAGGGGGGCAACGCGCAGCAGCCAAAAACATTCAGTACTTC. Its protein product is CASSPRGGGQRAAAKNIQYF.

This chain uses TRBV7-8 with TRBJ1-2, with D possibly TRBD1 on 5 matching bases. This CDR3 has 14 residues. Germline values: CDR1 SGHVS, CDR2 FQNEAQ. Trimming took 2 bases from V and 4 from J, leaving 11 bases between them. For the CDR3, the DNA is TGTGCCAGCAGCTTAACTCAGGACACCTATGGCTACACCTTC. Its translation: CASSLTQDTYGYTF.

The chain recombines TRBV27 with TRBJ2-7; D remains ambiguous. V was pared by 3 bases and J by 4 bases, with 13 bases between. Looked up from germline, CDR1 is MNHEY and CDR2 is SMNVEV (reference sequence). The length of the CDR3 is 14 residues. The CDR3 region is CASSLRFSPYEQYF. DNA of the CDR3: TGTGCCAGCAGTTTGAGGTTTAGCCCTTACGAGCAGTACTTC.

This clone is labeled as large. The chain links TRBV28 to TRBJ1-6; D possibly corresponds to TRBD1 (5 bases). Trimming stripped 3 bases from V and 10 bases from J, with 13 bases between. CDR1 is MDHEN and CDR2 is SYDVKM in the germline V gene. The CDR3 sequence is 14 residues long. The CDR3 region has the DNA TGTGCCAGCAGTTTGACCGGGGGAGGCTCACCCCTCCACTTT. Translating it yields CASSLTGGGSPLHF.

V usage is TRBV6-5 and J usage is TRBJ2-3; maybe TRBD1 (5 bases). Germline V gene sequence: CDR1 MNHEY, CDR2 SVGAGI. Trimming removed 0 bases from V and 7 bases from J, with 8 bases in between. The CDR3 is 13 amino acids. CDR3 DNA: TGTGCCAGCAGTTACTCCAGGGATAATACGCAGTATTTT. Translating gives CASSYSRDNTQYF.

Note on this clone: The sample carries other DNA sequences with the same CDR3. The chain carries TRBV11-2 and TRBJ1-1, with 10 bases matching TRBD1. The length of the CDR3 is 13 residues. Germline V gene lookup returns CDR1 SGHAT and CDR2 FQNNGV. J was trimmed by 5 bases and V by 5 bases; bases with no gene match: 2. CDR3 sequence: CASSGDRGTEAFF. The CDR3 coding sequence is TGTGCCAGCAGCGGGGACAGGGGAACTGAAGCTTTCTTT.

The chain couples TRBV15 to TRBJ2-7, with 12 bases lining up with TRBD2. V lost 2 bases to trimming and J lost 2 bases; unmatched junction nucleotides: 4. The CDR3 is made up of 16 amino acids. The germline gives CDR1 LNHNV, CDR2 YYDKDF (reference sequence). The CDR3 sequence: CATSRKLAGGAYEQYF. DNA of the CDR3: TGTGCCACCAGCAGAAAACTAGCGGGGGGAGCCTACGAGCAGTACTTC.

The chain is built from TRBV20-1 and TRBJ2-7; D call uncertain. Germline CDR1 is DFQATT and CDR2 is SNEGSKA (reference sequence). This CDR3 contains 13 residues. Trimming took 3 bases from V and 0 from J, leaving 9 bases between them. The chain's CDR3 is CSASQVDSYEQYF. In nucleotides, the CDR3 is TGCAGTGCTAGTCAGGTGGACTCCTACGAGCAGTACTTC.

The chain combines TRBV6-2 or TRBV6-3 with TRBJ2-7, with D possibly TRBD2 on 6 matching bases. The V gene's germline CDR1 is MNHEY and CDR2 SVGEGT. The CDR3 covers 13 residues. V was cut by 4 bases and J by 5 bases, with 12 bases left in between. Here the CDR3 reads CASSWPGLDEQYF. CDR3 sequence (DNA): TGTGCCAGCAGTTGGCCGGGACTGGACGAGCAGTACTTC.

The V call is TRBV7-2, the J call TRBJ1-1, with D unresolved. The V end lost 3 bases, the J end lost 14 bases, and 13 bases lay between the germline ends. This CDR3 has 11 amino acids. Germline V gene lookup returns CDR1 SGHTA and CDR2 FQGNSA. The CDR3 region has the DNA TGTGCCAGCAGCTTCGGGGAGGAGGAGTTCTTT. It translates to CASSFGEEEFF.

The chain recombines TRBV2 with TRBJ2-1; D might be TRBD1 (6 bases). Germline values: CDR1 SNHLY, CDR2 FYNNEI. Trimming took off 3 bases at V and 0 bases at J, with 12 bases between the two ends. This CDR3 has 16 residues. The CDR3 is CASSDPQGSSYNEQFF. In nucleotides, the CDR3 is TGTGCCAGCAGTGACCCACAGGGAAGCTCCTACAATGAGCAGTTCTTC.